Sequencing of this TCR beta chain was carried out in a study of cytomegalovirus exposure and HLA in healthy donors. Study summary: A previous analysis identified around 120 million unique TCR beta sequences derived from about 180 million T cells.

Points from the study as a whole: Presence/absence analyses supposed approximately even sequencing depth among donors.

Germline lookup yields CDR1 ENHRY and CDR2 SYGVKD. The junction had 4 bases not matched to a gene; V was cut back by 5 bases and J by 3 bases. This CDR3 spans 14 amino acids. Researchers ran the PCR with 60 Vbeta and 13 Jbeta primers. Repertoires were generated with immunoSEQ multiplex PCR, while TCRdb's copy carries only in-frame clones and drops some. The sample lists more than 150,000 clones; over 80% were seen once. Notes on this clone: Its specificity is not known.

This sequence was found in a girl under 18 in good health and CMV-seropositive. Sequencing input: PBMCs. This chain connects TRBV10-3 to TRBJ1-1; 9 nucleotides match TRBD1. The CDR3 coding sequence is TGTGCCATCAGTTACAGGGGGCTAGACACTGAAGCTTTCTTT. Amino acids: CAISYRGLDTEAFF.